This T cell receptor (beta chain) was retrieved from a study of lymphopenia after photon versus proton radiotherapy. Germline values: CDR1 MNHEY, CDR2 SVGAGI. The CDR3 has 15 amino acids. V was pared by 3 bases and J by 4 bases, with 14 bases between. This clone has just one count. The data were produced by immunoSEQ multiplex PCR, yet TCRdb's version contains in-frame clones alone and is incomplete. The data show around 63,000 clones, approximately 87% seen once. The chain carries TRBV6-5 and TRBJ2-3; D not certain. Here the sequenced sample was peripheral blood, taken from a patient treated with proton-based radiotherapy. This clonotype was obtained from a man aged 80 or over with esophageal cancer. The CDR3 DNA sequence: TGTGCCAGCAGTTATCAAGCGACGCTCGCAGATACGCAGTATTTT. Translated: CASSYQATLADTQYF.